Detailed here is one T cell receptor beta chain. Trimming took 4 bases from V and 7 from J, leaving 11 bases between them. The CDR3 length is 13 residues. The V gene's germline CDR1 is SGHKS and CDR2 YYEKEE (reference sequence). This sample stems from a study of blood T cell repertoires in COVID-19. Study details: The United States, Italy and Spain provided the acute and convalescent COVID-19 samples. PBMCs, B-cell-depleted T cells, or T cells were the source of the cDNA or gDNA that made up the material.

Original processing methods: Estimation of nucleated cell counts was performed using reference gene primer amplification. Measured with immunoSEQ multiplex PCR; TCRdb has only the in-frame clones, and not every one. That table gives V, J and clone size, and the DNA gave D and trimming. The table lists approximately 280,000 clones, 70% to 90% of them singletons. The chain recombines TRBV5-5 with TRBJ2-2; D is undetermined. Sequencing was carried out using peripheral blood. The origin of this receptor is a woman under 40 who had recovered from COVID-19. CDR3 residues: CASSPGPYGELFF. CDR3 nucleotides: TGTGCCAGCAGCCCTGGGCCGTACGGGGAGCTGTTTTTT. Combining the CDR3 with reference TRBV5-5 and TRBJ2-2 gives the whole variable domain DAGVTQSPTHLIKTRGQQVTLRCSPISGHKSVSWYQQVLGQGPQFIFQYYEKEERGRGNFPDRFSARQFPNYSSELNVNALLLGDSALYLCASSPGPYGELFFGEGSRLTVL.